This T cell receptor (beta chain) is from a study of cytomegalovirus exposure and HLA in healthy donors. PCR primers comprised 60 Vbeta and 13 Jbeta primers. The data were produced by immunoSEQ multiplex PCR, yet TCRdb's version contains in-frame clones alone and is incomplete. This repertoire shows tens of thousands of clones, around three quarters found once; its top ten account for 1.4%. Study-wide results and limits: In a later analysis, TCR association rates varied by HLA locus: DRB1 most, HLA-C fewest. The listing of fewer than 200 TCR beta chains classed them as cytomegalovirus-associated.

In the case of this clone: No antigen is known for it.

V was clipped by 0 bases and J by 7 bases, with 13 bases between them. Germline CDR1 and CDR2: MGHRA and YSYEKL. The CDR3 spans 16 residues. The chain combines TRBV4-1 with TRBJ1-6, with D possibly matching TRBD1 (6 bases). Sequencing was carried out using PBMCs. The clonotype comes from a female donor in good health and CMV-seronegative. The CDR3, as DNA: TGCGCCAGCAGCCAAGAAGGGGACACCCGGAATTCACCCCTCCACTTT. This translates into CASSQEGDTRNSPLHF.